Detailed here is one T cell receptor beta chain. The CDR3 totals 12 residues. From germline, CDR1 is LNHDA and CDR2 SQIVND (reference sequence). V shed 3 bases and J shed 4 bases, with 6 bases lying between them. The sample is drawn from a study of blood T cell repertoires in COVID-19. Using immunoSEQ multiplex PCR, the repertoire was profiled, and TCRdb retains in-frame clones only, with some absent. Among about 150,000 clones, about 90% were seen once, and the ten largest hold about 2.3%. This chain links TRBV19 with TRBJ1-2; D not resolved. The sequence was collected from a human donor in a cohort sampled during active COVID-19. Sequenced sample: peripheral blood. The CDR3 sequence is CASSITGYGYTF. The CDR3 DNA is TGTGCCAGTAGTATTACCGGCTATGGCTACACCTTC. Combining the CDR3 with reference TRBV19 and TRBJ1-2 gives the whole variable domain DGGITQSPKYLFRKEGQNVTLSCEQNLNHDAMYWYRQDPGQGLRLIYYSQIVNDFQKGDIAEGYSVSREKKESFPLTVTSAQKNPTAFYLCASSITGYGYTFGSGTRLTVV.